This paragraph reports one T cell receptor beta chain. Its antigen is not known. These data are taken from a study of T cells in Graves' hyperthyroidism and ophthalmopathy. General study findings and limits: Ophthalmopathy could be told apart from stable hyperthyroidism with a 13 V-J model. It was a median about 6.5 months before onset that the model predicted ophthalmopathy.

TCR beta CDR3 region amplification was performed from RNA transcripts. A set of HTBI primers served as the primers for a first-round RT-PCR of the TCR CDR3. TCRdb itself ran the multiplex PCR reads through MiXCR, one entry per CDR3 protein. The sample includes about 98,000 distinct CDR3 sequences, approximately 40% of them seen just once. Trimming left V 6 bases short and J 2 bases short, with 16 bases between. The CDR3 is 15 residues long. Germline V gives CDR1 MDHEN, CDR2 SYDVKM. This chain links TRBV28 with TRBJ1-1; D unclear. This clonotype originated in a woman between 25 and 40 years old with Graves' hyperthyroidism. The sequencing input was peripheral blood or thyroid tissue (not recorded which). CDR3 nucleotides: TGTGCCAGCAGAACTTTTGTTACGGGCAACACTGAAGCTTTCTTT. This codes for CASRTFVTGNTEAFF.